These 5 T cell receptor beta chains came from one sample sequenced in a study of T cells in Graves' hyperthyroidism and ophthalmopathy. The CDR3 regions of TCR beta were amplified from RNA transcripts. Researchers ran a first-round RT-PCR on the TCR CDR3 using the HTBI primer set. One entry per CDR3 protein, called by TCRdb with MiXCR from the multiplex PCR reads. The repertoire holds about 680,000 distinct CDR3 sequences, with just over 35% as singletons. Specimen: blood. These receptors were taken from a woman aged 40-49 years with Graves' hyperthyroidism.

This clonotype has just a few counts. The chain is built from TRBV7-8 and TRBJ1-1, with D maybe TRBD1 (5 bases). The CDR3 totals 15 residues. Trimming stripped 6 bases from V and 4 bases from J, with 18 bases between. The germline gives CDR1 SGHVS, CDR2 FQNEAQ. This CDR3 is CASRPSAGVGTEAFF. For the CDR3, the DNA is TGTGCCAGCAGACCTTCTGCGGGGGTCGGCACTGAAGCTTTCTTT.

The V and J genes are TRBV5-8 and TRBJ2-7; TRBD1 is a possible D gene (5 bases). CDR1 is SGHTS and CDR2 is YDEGEE in the germline V gene. V was clipped by 3 bases and J by 3 bases, with 10 bases between them. The CDR3 totals 13 residues. CDR3 DNA sequence: TGTGCCAGCAGCTATCGACAGTACTACGAGCAGTACTTC. This gives the protein CASSYRQYYEQYF.

The CDR3 loop reads CASSPMYRGGNNEQFF. DNA for the CDR3: TGTGCCAGCAGCCCAATGTATCGGGGGGGGAACAATGAGCAGTTCTTC. V gene TRBV7-2 combines with J gene TRBJ2-1, with 8 bases lining up with TRBD2. The CDR3 is 16 residues long. Per germline, CDR1 SGHTA and CDR2 FQGNSA. V gave up 5 bases and J gave up 5 bases; unmatched junction bases: 11.

This clonotype has just a few counts. The rearrangement joins TRBV10-1 to TRBJ1-1, with D perhaps TRBD1 (5 bases). Trimming shortened V by 6 bases and J by 4 bases, and 21 bases separated the two germline ends. Per germline, CDR1 WNHNN and CDR2 SYGVQD (reference sequence). The CDR3 consists of 16 residues. The CDR3 region has the DNA TGCGCCAGCAGCCCCCTTTTGGGGGGATTGAGCACTGAAGCTTTCTTT. As protein: CASSPLLGGLSTEAFF.

This clonotype occurred a few times. CDR3 nucleotides: TGCGCCAGCAGCCCGGACAGGGGGTATCAGCCCCAGCATTTT. Translating it yields CASSPDRGYQPQHF. This chain links TRBV4-3 with TRBJ1-5; 10 bases are shared with TRBD1. CDR1 LGHNA and CDR2 YSLEER come from the germline V gene. V shed 4 bases, J shed 5 bases, and the junction held 2 bases outside the gene matches. The CDR3 loop spans 14 amino acids.